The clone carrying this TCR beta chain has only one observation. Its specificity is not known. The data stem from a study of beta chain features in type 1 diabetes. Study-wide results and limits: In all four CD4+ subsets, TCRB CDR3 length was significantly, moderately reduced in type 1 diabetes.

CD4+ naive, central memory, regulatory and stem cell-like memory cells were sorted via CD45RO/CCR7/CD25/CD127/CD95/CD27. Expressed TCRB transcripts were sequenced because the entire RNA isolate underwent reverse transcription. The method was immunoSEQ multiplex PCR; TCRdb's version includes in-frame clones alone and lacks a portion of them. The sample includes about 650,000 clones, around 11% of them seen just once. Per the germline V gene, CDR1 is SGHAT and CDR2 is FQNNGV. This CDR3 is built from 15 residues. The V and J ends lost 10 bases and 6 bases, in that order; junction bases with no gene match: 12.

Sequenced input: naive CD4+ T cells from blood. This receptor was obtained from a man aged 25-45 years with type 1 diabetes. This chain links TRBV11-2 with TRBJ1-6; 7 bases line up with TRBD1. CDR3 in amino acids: CAIRGGGQSNSPLHF. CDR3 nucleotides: TGTGCCATCCGAGGTGGGGGACAGAGTAATTCACCCCTCCACTTT.